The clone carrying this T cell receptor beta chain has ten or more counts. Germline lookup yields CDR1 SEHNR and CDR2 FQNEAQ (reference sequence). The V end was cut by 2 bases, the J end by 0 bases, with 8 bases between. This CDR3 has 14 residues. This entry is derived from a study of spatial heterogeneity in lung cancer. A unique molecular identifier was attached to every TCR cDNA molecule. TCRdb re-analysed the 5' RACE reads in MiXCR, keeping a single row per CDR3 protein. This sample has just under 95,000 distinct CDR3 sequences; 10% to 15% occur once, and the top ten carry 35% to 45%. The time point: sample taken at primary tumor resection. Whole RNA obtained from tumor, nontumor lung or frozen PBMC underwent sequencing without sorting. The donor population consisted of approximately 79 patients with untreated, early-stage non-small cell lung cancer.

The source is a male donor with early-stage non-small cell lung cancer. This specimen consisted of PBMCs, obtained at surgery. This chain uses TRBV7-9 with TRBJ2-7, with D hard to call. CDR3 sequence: CASSLLPDSYEQYF. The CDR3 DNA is TGTGCCAGCAGCTTATTACCAGACTCCTACGAGCAGTACTTC.